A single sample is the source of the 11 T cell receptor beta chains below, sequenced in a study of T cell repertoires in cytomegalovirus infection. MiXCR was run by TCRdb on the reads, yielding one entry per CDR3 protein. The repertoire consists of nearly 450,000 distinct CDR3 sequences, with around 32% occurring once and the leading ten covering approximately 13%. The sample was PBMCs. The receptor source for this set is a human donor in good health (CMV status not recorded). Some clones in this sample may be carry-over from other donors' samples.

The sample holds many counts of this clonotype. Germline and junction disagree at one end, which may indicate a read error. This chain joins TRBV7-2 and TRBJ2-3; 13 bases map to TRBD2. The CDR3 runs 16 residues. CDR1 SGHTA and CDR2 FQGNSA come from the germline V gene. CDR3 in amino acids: CASSFTSGGASDKQYF. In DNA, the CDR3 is TGTGCCAGCAGCTTTACTAGCGGGGGGGCGTCCGATAAGCAGTATTTT.

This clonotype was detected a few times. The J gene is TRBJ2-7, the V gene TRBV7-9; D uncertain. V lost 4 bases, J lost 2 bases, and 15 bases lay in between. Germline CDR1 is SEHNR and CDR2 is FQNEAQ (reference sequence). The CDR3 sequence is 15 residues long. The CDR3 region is CASSSPGSSAYEQYF. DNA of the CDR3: TGTGCCAGCAGCTCGCCCGGGTCCTCCGCCTACGAGCAGTACTTC. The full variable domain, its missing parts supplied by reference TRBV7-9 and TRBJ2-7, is DTGVSQNPRHKITKRGQNVTFRCDPISEHNRLYWYRQTLGQGPEFLTYFQNEAQLEKSRLLSDRFSAERPKGSFSTLEIQRTEQGDSAMYLCASSSPGSSAYEQYFGPGTRLTVT.

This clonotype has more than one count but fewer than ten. The CDR3 loop is CASSQDLPGDSPLHF. CDR3 DNA: TGCGCCAGCAGCCAAGATTTACCGGGGGATTCACCCCTCCACTTT. V is TRBV4-3 and J is TRBJ1-6, with D tentatively TRBD1 (5 bases). V dropped 0 bases and J dropped 8 bases, with 11 bases sitting between them. The CDR3 is made up of 15 amino acids. Germline V gene lookup returns CDR1 LGHNA and CDR2 YSLEER.

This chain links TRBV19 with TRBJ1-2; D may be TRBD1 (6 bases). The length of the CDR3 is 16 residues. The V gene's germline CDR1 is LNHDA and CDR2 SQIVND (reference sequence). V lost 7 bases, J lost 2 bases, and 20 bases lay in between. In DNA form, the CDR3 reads TGTGCCAGTAATGCTTACGGGACACAAAAGAACTATGGCTACACCTTC. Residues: CASNAYGTQKNYGYTF.

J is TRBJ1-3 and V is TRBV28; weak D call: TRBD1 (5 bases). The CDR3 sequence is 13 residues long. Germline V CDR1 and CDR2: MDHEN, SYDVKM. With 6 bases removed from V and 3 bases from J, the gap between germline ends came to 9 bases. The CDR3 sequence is CASSQGNGNTIYF. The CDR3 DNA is TGTGCCAGCAGCCAGGGTAATGGAAACACCATATATTTT.

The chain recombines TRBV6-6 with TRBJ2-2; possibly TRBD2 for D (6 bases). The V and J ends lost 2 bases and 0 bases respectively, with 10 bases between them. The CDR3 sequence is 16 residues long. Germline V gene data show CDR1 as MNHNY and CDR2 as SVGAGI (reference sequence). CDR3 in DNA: TGTGCCAGCAGTTACCGGGACTTCTCGAACACCGGGGAGCTGTTTTTT. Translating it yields CASSYRDFSNTGELFF.

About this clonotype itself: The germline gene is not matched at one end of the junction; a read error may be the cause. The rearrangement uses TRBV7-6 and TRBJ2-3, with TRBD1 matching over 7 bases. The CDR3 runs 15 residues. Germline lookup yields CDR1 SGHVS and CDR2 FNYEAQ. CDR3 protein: CASSLVGGASETQYF. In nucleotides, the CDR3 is TGTGCCAGCAGCTTAGTAGGGGGCGCATCAGAGACGCAGTATTTT.

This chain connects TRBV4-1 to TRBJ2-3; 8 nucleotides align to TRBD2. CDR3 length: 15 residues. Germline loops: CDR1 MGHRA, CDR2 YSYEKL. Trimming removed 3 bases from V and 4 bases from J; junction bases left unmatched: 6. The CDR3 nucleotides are TGCGCCAGCAGCCAGAACGGACTAGCTGCAGATACGCAGTATTTT. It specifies CASSQNGLAADTQYF.

CDR3 nucleotide sequence: TGTGCCAGCAGCCACGGGGGGCTAGATTACGAGACCCAGTACTTC. This codes for CASSHGGLDYETQYF. The V and J genes are TRBV3-1 and TRBJ2-5, with a weak D call TRBD2 (7 bases). CDR3 length: 15 amino acids. The V and J ends lost 3 bases and 5 bases respectively, with 16 bases between them. Germline-derived CDR1 and CDR2 are LGHDT and YNNKEL (reference sequence).

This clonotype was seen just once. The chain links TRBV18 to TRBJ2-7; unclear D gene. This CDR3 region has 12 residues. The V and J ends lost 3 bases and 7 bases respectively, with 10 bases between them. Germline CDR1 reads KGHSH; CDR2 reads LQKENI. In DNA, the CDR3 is TGTGCCAGCTCACCCTCATCTTGGGAGCAGTACTTC. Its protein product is CASSPSSWEQYF.

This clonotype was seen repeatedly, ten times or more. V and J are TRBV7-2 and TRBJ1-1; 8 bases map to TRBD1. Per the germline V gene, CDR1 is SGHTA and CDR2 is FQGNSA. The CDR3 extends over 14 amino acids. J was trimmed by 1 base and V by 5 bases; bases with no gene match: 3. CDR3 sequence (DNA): TGTGCCAGCAGCCCGGGACAGGAGAACACTGAAGCTTTCTTT. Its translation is CASSPGQENTEAFF.